The sequence of this T cell receptor (beta chain) was determined in a study of patients and donors after allogeneic stem cell transplantation. This clonotype was found once. TCRdb recomputed calls from the RT-PCR reads with MiXCR, one row per CDR3 protein. Of roughly 940,000 distinct CDR3 sequences listed, approximately 18% were seen once; the top ten hold 6%. What was sequenced was blood, either unsorted or a sorted T cell fraction (not recorded which). This TCR derives from a human donor who was either an allogeneic HSCT recipient or a stem cell or donor lymphocyte infusion donor (not recorded which). It is not recorded whose cells these are; they may come from a transplant donor.

The CDR3 DNA reads as TGTGCCAGCAGCTCCGACACCTCTGGGGCCAACGTCCTGACTTTC. As protein: CASSSDTSGANVLTF. The chain employs TRBV12-3 or TRBV12-4 and TRBJ2-6; D not certain. This CDR3 comprises 15 residues. With 6 bases removed from V and 0 bases from J, the gap between germline ends came to 9 bases.